Presented here are 10 T cell receptor beta chains from one specimen sequenced in a study of T cell responses to AZD1222 COVID-19 vaccine. Sequenced by immunoSEQ multiplex PCR; TCRdb stores in-frame clones only, minus some. The sample shows 86,000 or so clones, about 86% of them seen only once. This specimen consisted of peripheral blood, obtained 28 days after the second AZD1222 dose. The origin of the receptors is an adult who received the AZD1222 COVID-19 vaccine.

This clone was picked up a small number of times. V usage is TRBV9 and J usage is TRBJ1-1; 7 nucleotides agree with TRBD1. J gave up 10 bases and V 1 base, and 4 bases lay outside the gene matches. This CDR3 is built from 12 residues. Per germline, CDR1 SGDLS and CDR2 YYNGEE. The CDR3 here is CASSVQTGRAFF. The CDR3 DNA follows: TGTGCCAGCAGCGTACAGACAGGGCGAGCTTTCTTT.

The V and J genes are TRBV7-9 and TRBJ2-2; possible D gene TRBD2, 6 bases. Germline CDR1 is SEHNR and CDR2 is FQNEAQ (reference sequence). This CDR3 contains 15 residues. The V end lost 3 bases, the J end lost 1 base, and 9 bases lay between the germline ends. The CDR3 is CASSFLGGNTGELFF. The CDR3 region has the DNA TGTGCCAGCAGCTTCCTCGGGGGGAACACCGGGGAGCTGTTTTTT.

V usage is TRBV6-6 and J usage is TRBJ1-3; D gene ambiguous. Trimming removed 5 bases from V and 4 bases from J, with 24 bases in between. Germline lookup yields CDR1 MNHNY and CDR2 SVGAGI (reference sequence). There are 18 residues in the CDR3. CDR3 DNA sequence: TGTGCCAGCAGTCCTCCCCCGGGCCGGGCCTCGGGGGGAAACACCATATATTTT. Its protein product is CASSPPPGRASGGNTIYF.

The chain links TRBV9 to TRBJ2-7; D may be TRBD2 (6 bases). V was pared by 4 bases and J by 7 bases, with 21 bases between. CDR1 is SGDLS and CDR2 is YYNGEE in the germline V gene. The CDR3 runs 15 residues. Here the CDR3 DNA reads TGTGCCAGCAGCTCCGGGGGACTGGACCTGGGGGAGCAGTACTTC. Amino acids: CASSSGGLDLGEQYF. Using reference TRBV9 and TRBJ2-7 for the parts outside the CDR3, the full variable domain is DSGVTQTPKHLITATGQRVTLRCSPRSGDLSVYWYQQSLDQGLQFLIQYYNGEERAKGNILERFSAQQFPDLHSELNLSSLELGDSALYFCASSSGGLDLGEQYFGPGTRLTVT.

The chain employs TRBV29-1 and TRBJ2-6; the match to TRBD2 covers 10 bases. With 3 bases clipped from V and 2 bases from J, the junction kept 4 bases outside the gene matches. Germline V lookup: CDR1 SQVTM, CDR2 ANQGSEA. The CDR3 is 16 residues long. CDR3 DNA sequence: TGCAGCGTTGACCCAGCGGGAGGGGCTGGGGCCAACGTCCTGACTTTC. This codes for CSVDPAGGAGANVLTF. The full variable domain, with the rest looked up from reference TRBV29-1 and TRBJ2-6, is SAVISQKPSRDICQRGTSLTIQCQVDSQVTMMFWYRQQPGQSLTLIATANQGSEATYESGFVIDKFPISRPNLTFSTLTVSNMSPEDSSIYLCSVDPAGGAGANVLTFGAGSRLTVL.

Remarks on this clone: The same CDR3 also results from other DNA sequences found in this sample. V is TRBV7-9 and J is TRBJ1-1, with D uncertain. Germline-derived CDR1 and CDR2 are SEHNR and FQNEAQ (reference sequence). Trimming took off 3 bases at V and 1 base at J, with 3 bases between the two ends. The length of the CDR3 is 12 residues. CDR3 DNA: TGTGCCAGCAGCTTGAAGAACACTGAAGCTTTCTTT. This encodes CASSLKNTEAFF.

V usage is TRBV11-2 and J usage is TRBJ2-7, with unresolved D. Germline values: CDR1 SGHAT, CDR2 FQNNGV. Trimming pared 1 base from V and 0 bases from J, leaving 7 bases between. The CDR3 loop spans 14 amino acids. CDR3 in DNA: TGTGCCAGCAGCTTAGCGGCAGGCTCCTACGAGCAGTACTTC. Translating gives CASSLAAGSYEQYF.

This CDR3 is CASSQGHTGELFF. DNA of the CDR3: TGCGCCAGCAGCCAGGGACACACCGGGGAGCTGTTTTTT. The rearrangement joins TRBV5-1 to TRBJ2-2; D possibly matches TRBD1 or TRBD2 (5 bases each). CDR3 size: 13 residues. Trimming removed 4 bases at V and 3 bases at J, with 7 bases between. CDR1 and CDR2 from the germline V gene are SGHRS and YFSETQ.

The chain uses TRBV19 and TRBJ1-2; maybe TRBD1 (5 bases). V lost 9 bases and J lost 2, with 16 bases in between. CDR1 and CDR2 from the germline V gene are LNHDA and SQIVND (reference sequence). This CDR3 spans 14 amino acids. The CDR3 coding sequence is TGTGCCAGCCAACCCCAGAGGGGAAACTATGGCTACACCTTC. Translation gives CASQPQRGNYGYTF.

The chain couples TRBV11-3 to TRBJ1-1; D is possibly TRBD1 (6 bases). The CDR3 has 14 amino acids. Germline V gene data show CDR1 as SGHNT and CDR2 as YENEEA. The V end was cut by 5 bases, the J end by 2 bases, with 12 bases between. The CDR3 DNA reads as TGTGCCAGCAGCCCGGGGGCCCGAAACACTGAAGCTTTCTTT. It codes for CASSPGARNTEAFF.